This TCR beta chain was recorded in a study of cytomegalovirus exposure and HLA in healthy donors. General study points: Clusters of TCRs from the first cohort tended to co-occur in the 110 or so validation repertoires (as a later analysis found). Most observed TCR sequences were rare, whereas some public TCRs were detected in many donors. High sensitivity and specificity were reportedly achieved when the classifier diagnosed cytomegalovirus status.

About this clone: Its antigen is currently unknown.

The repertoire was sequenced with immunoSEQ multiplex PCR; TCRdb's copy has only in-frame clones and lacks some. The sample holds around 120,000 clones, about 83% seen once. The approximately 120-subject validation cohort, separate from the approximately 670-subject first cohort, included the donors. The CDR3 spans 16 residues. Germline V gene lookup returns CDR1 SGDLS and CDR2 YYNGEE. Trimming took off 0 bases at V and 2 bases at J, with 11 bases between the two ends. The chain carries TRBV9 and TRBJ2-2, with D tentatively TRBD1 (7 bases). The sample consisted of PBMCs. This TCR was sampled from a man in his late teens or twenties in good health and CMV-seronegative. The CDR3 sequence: CASSVVRGANTGELFF. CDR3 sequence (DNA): TGTGCCAGCAGCGTAGTCAGGGGGGCAAACACCGGGGAGCTGTTTTTT.